The text below deals with one T cell receptor (beta chain). CDR3 length: 14 residues. CDR1 and CDR2 from the germline V gene are MNHEY and SVGAGI. V was clipped by 9 bases and J by 6 bases, with 18 bases between them. This sample is drawn from a study of blood T cell repertoires in COVID-19. Study overall: The origin of the acute and convalescent COVID-19 samples was the United States, Italy and Spain.

The authors' processing: For nucleated cells, counts were estimated from reference gene primer amplification. Sequenced by immunoSEQ multiplex PCR; TCRdb stores in-frame clones only, minus some. D and trimming come from the DNA, and the V and J calls and clone size come from that table. Of around 150,000 clones in the sample, about four fifths were seen once. The chain is built from TRBV6-5 and TRBJ2-1; maybe TRBD2 (5 bases). The sequence was obtained from an elderly woman with acute or convalescent COVID-19. The material sequenced was peripheral blood. The CDR3 region has the DNA TGTGCCAGTCATCGCGAGGGCCGGGGCAATGAGCAGTTCTTC. This translates into CASHREGRGNEQFF.